The TCR beta chain under discussion was sequenced for a study of T cells in Graves' hyperthyroidism and ophthalmopathy. The TCR beta CDR3 regions underwent amplification using RNA transcripts as the source. With the HTBI primer set, the TCR CDR3 went through a first round of RT-PCR. TCRdb ran MiXCR on the multiplex PCR reads and lists one entry per CDR3 protein. The sample lists hundreds of thousands of distinct CDR3 sequences, under 20% occurring once. The CDR3 is 16 residues long. The V gene end was trimmed by 3 bases and the J gene end by 5 bases; junction bases not matched to a gene: 9. Germline values: CDR1 DFQATT, CDR2 SNEGSKA (reference sequence).

Material for sequencing was blood. The clonotype originates from a woman aged 45-59 years with Graves' hyperthyroidism that later progressed to Graves' ophthalmopathy. V is TRBV20-1 and J is TRBJ2-3; 12 nucleotides align to TRBD2. CDR3 nucleotide sequence: TGCAGTGCTAGGGACCCTAGCGGGGGGGGAGTAGATACGCAGTATTTT. It codes for CSARDPSGGGVDTQYF.